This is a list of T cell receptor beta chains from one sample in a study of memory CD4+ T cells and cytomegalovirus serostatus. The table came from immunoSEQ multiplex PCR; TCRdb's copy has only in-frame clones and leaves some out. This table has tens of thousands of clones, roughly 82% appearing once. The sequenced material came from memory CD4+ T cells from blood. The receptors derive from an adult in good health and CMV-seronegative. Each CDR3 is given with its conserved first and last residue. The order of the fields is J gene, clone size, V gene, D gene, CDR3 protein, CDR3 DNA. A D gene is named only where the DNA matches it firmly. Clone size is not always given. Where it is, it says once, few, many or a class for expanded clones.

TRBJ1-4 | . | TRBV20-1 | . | CSGRLEEKLFF | TGCAGTGGAAGGTTGGAAGAAAAACTGTTTTTT
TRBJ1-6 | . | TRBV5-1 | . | CASSLGGSSYNSPLHF | TGCGCCAGCAGCCTGGGGGGGAGCTCCTATAATTCACCCCTCCACTTT
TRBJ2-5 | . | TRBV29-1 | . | CSVGRRGETQYF | TGCAGCGTTGGAAGGAGGGGGGAGACCCAGTACTTC
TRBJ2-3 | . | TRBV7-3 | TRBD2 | CASSLIPSGGLGKADTQYF | TGTGCCAGCAGCTTAATCCCGTCGGGGGGACTAGGAAAGGCTGATACGCAGTATTTT
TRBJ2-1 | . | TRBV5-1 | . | CASSLGQVVSREQFF | TGCGCCAGCAGCTTGGGACAGGTAGTTAGTAGAGAGCAGTTCTTC
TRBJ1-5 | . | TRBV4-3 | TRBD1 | CASSQGTGGGQPQHF | TGCGCCAGCAGCCAGGGGACAGGGGGCGGGCAGCCCCAGCATTTT
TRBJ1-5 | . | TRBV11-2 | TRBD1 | CASSLQTGNNQPQHF | TGTGCCAGCAGCCTTCAGACAGGGAACAATCAGCCCCAGCATTTT
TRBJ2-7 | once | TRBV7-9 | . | CASSLLGQKEQYF | TGTGCCAGCAGCTTACTTGGGCAGAAGGAGCAGTACTTC
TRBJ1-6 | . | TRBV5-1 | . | CASSGAQNSGNSPLHF | TGCGCCAGCAGCGGCGCACAGAACTCGGGGAATTCACCCCTCCACTTT
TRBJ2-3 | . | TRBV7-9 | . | CASSLLGVTQYF | TGTGCCAGCAGCTTGCTCGGGGTTACGCAGTATTTT
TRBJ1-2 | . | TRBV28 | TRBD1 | CASSTRDRTAYGYTF | TGTGCCAGCAGTACCCGGGACAGAACTGCCTATGGCTACACCTTC
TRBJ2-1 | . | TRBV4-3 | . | CASSQVPSAEQFF | TGCGCCAGCAGCCAAGTCCCTAGCGCAGAGCAGTTCTTC
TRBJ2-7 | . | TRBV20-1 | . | CSARSSWEQYF | TGCAGTGCTAGATCCTCTTGGGAGCAGTACTTC